The clone carrying this TCR beta chain was counted at least ten times. What it recognizes is unknown. These data belong to a study of response to subunit inactivated influenza vaccine. General study points: Few additional T cells are recruited per seasonal influenza vaccination, authors suggested.

One entry per CDR3 protein results from TCRdb running MiXCR on the RT-PCR reads. The sample includes hundreds of thousands of distinct CDR3 sequences, approximately 14% of them seen just once. Germline CDR1 SGHRS, CDR2 YFSETQ. The CDR3 consists of 16 residues. V shed 0 bases, J shed 6 bases, and the junction held 11 bases outside the gene matches. Sequenced here: PBMCs from blood, sampled 14 days before vaccination. This sequence joins TRBV5-1 and TRBJ2-5, with 7 bases aligning to TRBD2. The sequence was obtained from a man aged 50-60 years who received an inactivated influenza vaccine. CDR3 sequence reads: CASSLERRERRKTQYF. The CDR3 DNA reads TGCGCCAGCAGCTTGGAAAGGCGGGAGAGAAGAAAGACCCAGTACTTC.